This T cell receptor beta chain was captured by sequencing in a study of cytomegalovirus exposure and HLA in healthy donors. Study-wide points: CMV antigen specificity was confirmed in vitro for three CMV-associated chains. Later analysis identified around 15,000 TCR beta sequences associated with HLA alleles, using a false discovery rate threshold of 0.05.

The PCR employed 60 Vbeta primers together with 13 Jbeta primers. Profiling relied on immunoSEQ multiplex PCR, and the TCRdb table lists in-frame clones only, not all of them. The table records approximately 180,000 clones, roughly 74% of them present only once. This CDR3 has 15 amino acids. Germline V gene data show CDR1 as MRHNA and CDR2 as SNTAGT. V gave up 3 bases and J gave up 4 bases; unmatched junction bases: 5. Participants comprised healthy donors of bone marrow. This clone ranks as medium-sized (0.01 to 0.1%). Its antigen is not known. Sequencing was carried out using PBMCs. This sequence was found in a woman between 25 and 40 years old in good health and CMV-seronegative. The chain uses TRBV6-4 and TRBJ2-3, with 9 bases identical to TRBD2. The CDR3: CASSELAGTPDTQYF. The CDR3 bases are TGTGCCAGCAGTGAGCTAGCGGGGACACCAGATACGCAGTATTTT.